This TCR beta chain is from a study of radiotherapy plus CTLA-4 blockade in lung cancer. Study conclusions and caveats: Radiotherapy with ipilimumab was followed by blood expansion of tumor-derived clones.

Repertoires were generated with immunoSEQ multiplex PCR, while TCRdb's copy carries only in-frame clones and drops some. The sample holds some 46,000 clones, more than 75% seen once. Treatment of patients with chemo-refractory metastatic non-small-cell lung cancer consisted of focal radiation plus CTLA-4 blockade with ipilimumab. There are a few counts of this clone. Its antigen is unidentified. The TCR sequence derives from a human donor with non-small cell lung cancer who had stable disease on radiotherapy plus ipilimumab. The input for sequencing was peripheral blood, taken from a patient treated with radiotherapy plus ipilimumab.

The CDR3 here is CASSFPGSGTGELFF. The CDR3 DNA reads TGTGCCAGCAGCTTTCCCGGGAGCGGCACCGGGGAGCTGTTTTTT. The rearrangement links TRBV5-8 to TRBJ2-2, with a possible D match to TRBD2 (6 bases). CDR1 and CDR2 (germline): SGHTS, YDEGEE. CDR3 size: 15 residues. The V end was cut by 2 bases, the J end by 4 bases, with 12 bases between.